This TCR beta chain came from a study of long-term antiretroviral therapy in people with HIV. Notes on the study in general: Although diversity increased after ART, it remained lower than in transplant donor controls.

Roughly 1-10 million cryopreserved PBMC were held in samples before DNA extraction. It was version v3.0 of the immunoSEQ assay that was run at survey level. The target of sequencing was roughly 40,000-55,000 T-cell genomes per sample. The data were produced by immunoSEQ multiplex PCR, yet TCRdb's version contains in-frame clones alone and is incomplete. Of tens of thousands of clones in the sample, over 75% were seen once. This CDR3 contains 16 residues. V shed 3 bases and J shed 5 bases, with 16 bases lying between them. Germline V gives CDR1 LNHDA, CDR2 SQIVND (reference sequence). This clone occurred once. As yet, its antigen is unknown.

The source was unsorted PBMCs, collected roughly 5 years after starting antiretroviral therapy. V gene TRBV19 combines with J gene TRBJ2-2; a weak D match, TRBD2 (6 bases). This TCR came from a woman between 35 and 50 years old with HIV. The CDR3 is CASSITAGTRTGELFF. CDR3 coding DNA: TGTGCCAGTAGTATTACGGCCGGGACTCGGACCGGGGAGCTGTTTTTT.